The 28 T cell receptor beta chains below come from one sample, sequenced in a study of blood T cell repertoires in COVID-19. Measured with immunoSEQ multiplex PCR; TCRdb has only the in-frame clones, and not every one. The profile covers 250,000 to 350,000 clones, with about four fifths appearing a single time and more than 15% taken by the ten largest. Sequencing input: peripheral blood. These receptors were collected from a person between 70 and 80 years old with COVID-19, enrolled during active disease.

This clone has only one observation. CDR3 DNA sequence: TGTGCCAGCAGTACCGACAGGGGGATCACAGATACGCAGTATTTT. It codes for CASSTDRGITDTQYF. The chain has TRBV27 and TRBJ2-3; TRBD1 matches at 9 bases. The length of the CDR3 is 15 residues. After removal of 5 bases from V and 2 bases from J, the junction contained 5 bases not matched to a gene. CDR1 and CDR2 (germline): MNHEY, SMNVEV (reference sequence).

V gene TRBV7-9 combines with J gene TRBJ1-4, with 9 bases that match TRBD1. Germline loops: CDR1 SEHNR, CDR2 FQNEAQ (reference sequence). The J segment lost 5 bases and the V segment lost 2 bases, leaving 6 bases of the junction unmatched. The CDR3 is 16 amino acids. CDR3 region: CASSLFRGTGNEKLFF. The CDR3 DNA sequence: TGTGCCAGCAGCTTATTCAGGGGGACAGGGAATGAAAAACTGTTTTTT.

The chain recombines TRBV15 with TRBJ2-7; the D is unclear. Germline loops: CDR1 LNHNV, CDR2 YYDKDF (reference sequence). V was pared by 3 bases and J by 4 bases, with 4 bases between. The CDR3 has 11 residues. DNA of the CDR3: TGTGCCACCAGCAGCCTATACGAGCAGTACTTC. This gives the protein CATSSLYEQYF.

The chain employs TRBV6-5 and TRBJ1-3, with D unclear. CDR1 is MNHEY, CDR2 SVGAGI, per germline. The CDR3 extends over 12 amino acids. The V and J ends lost 6 bases and 1 base respectively, with 4 bases between them. DNA of the CDR3: TGTGCCAGCAGCCGGTCTGGAAACACCATATATTTT. Translating it yields CASSRSGNTIYF.

V and J are TRBV5-1 and TRBJ2-5; 7 bases map to TRBD1. There are 16 residues in the CDR3. Germline trimming cut 0 bases from V and 2 bases from J; bases unmatched to any gene: 7. The germline gives CDR1 SGHRS, CDR2 YFSETQ. The CDR3 region has the DNA TGCGCCAGCAGCTTGGGACAGGGCCGCGTACAAGAGACCCAGTACTTC. As protein: CASSLGQGRVQETQYF.

This sequence joins TRBV9 and TRBJ2-5, with D perhaps matching TRBD1 (6 bases). The CDR3 covers 15 residues. Trimming removed 0 bases at V and 5 bases at J, with 14 bases between. Per the germline V gene, CDR1 is SGDLS and CDR2 is YYNGEE. CDR3 sequence: CASSVASRGTETQYF. CDR3 nucleotides: TGTGCCAGCAGCGTAGCCAGCAGGGGTACTGAGACCCAGTACTTC.

The chain has TRBV29-1 and TRBJ1-5; TRBD1 might be the D (6 bases). Trimming removed 4 bases at V and 5 bases at J, with 12 bases between. The germline CDR1 and CDR2 sequences are SQVTM and ANQGSEA. The CDR3 is 13 residues long. CDR3: CSVVGGRDQPQHF. The DNA of the CDR3 is TGCAGCGTTGTAGGGGGGAGGGATCAGCCCCAGCATTTT.

J is TRBJ1-1 and V is TRBV4-3, with 9 positions matching TRBD1. J was trimmed by 5 bases and V by 0 bases; bases with no gene match: 7. The CDR3 runs 16 residues. In germline, CDR1 is LGHNA, CDR2 YSLEER. The CDR3, as DNA: TGCGCCAGCAGCCAAGACACAGGGGGCGAGGGGACTGAAGCTTTCTTT. This encodes CASSQDTGGEGTEAFF.

The chain links TRBV18 to TRBJ1-4; no clear D. The CDR3 is 15 residues long. CDR1 and CDR2 (germline): KGHSH, LQKENI. Trimming took off 2 bases at V and 3 bases at J, with 10 bases between the two ends. CDR3 nucleotides: TGTGCCAGCTCACCATCTGCCTACTCTAATGAAAAACTGTTTTTT. It yields the protein CASSPSAYSNEKLFF.

CDR3 sequence: CASSLASSLGEKLFF. The CDR3 bases are TGTGCCAGCAGCTTAGCGTCGTCGCTCGGTGAAAAACTGTTTTTT. The rearrangement links TRBV7-8 to TRBJ1-4; D ambiguous. Germline loops: CDR1 SGHVS, CDR2 FQNEAQ. Between the trimmed V and J ends, which lost 0 bases and 7 bases, there was a span of 12 bases. This CDR3 comprises 15 residues.

The chain couples TRBV9 to TRBJ2-2; D ambiguous. Germline-derived CDR1 and CDR2 are SGDLS and YYNGEE. The V end was cut by 2 bases, the J end by 8 bases, with 13 bases between. CDR3 size: 14 residues. CDR3 coding DNA: TGTGCCAGCAGCGTCTCCCCCCCAGCGGGGGAGCTGTTTTTT. Translation: CASSVSPPAGELFF.

In this sample, this clone turned up a few times. In the same sample, other DNA sequences code for this CDR3. Here the CDR3 reads CASSIRGYGYTF. The CDR3 DNA is TGTGCCAGTAGTATACGGGGCTATGGCTACACCTTC. The rearrangement links TRBV19 to TRBJ1-2, with D unclear. Germline V gene data show CDR1 as LNHDA and CDR2 as SQIVND (reference sequence). CDR3 size: 12 residues. V was pared by 2 bases and J by 4 bases, with 5 bases between.

This sequence joins TRBV18 and TRBJ2-3; 10 bases line up with TRBD2. V lost 5 bases, J lost 1 base, and 6 bases stayed unmatched. The CDR3 is 16 amino acids. Per germline, CDR1 KGHSH and CDR2 LQKENI. CDR3 DNA: TGTGCCAGCTCATTCCTCCTAGCGGGGGGCACAGATACGCAGTATTTT. Its protein is CASSFLLAGGTDTQYF.

The J gene is TRBJ2-7, the V gene TRBV3-1 (or the pseudogene TRBV3-2); 8 bases are a match to TRBD1. J was trimmed by 4 bases and V by 3 bases; bases with no gene match: 14. The CDR3 totals 17 residues. Germline V CDR1 and CDR2: LGHDT, YNNKEL (reference sequence). The CDR3 nucleotides are TGTGCCAGCAGCCACGAAAAGACAGGGGAAGGCAGTTACGAGCAGTACTTC. This gives the protein CASSHEKTGEGSYEQYF.

The V and J genes are TRBV19 and TRBJ1-3; 7 nucleotides match TRBD1. Germline-derived CDR1 and CDR2 are LNHDA and SQIVND (reference sequence). V gave up 4 bases and J gave up 0 bases; unmatched junction bases: 9. This CDR3 region has 17 residues. The CDR3 sequence is CASSTSIRGPSGNTIYF. The CDR3 coding sequence is TGTGCCAGTAGTACGTCTATAAGGGGGCCCTCTGGAAACACCATATATTTT.

The J gene is TRBJ1-5, the V gene TRBV7-2; 9 nucleotides align to TRBD1. The CDR3 loop spans 15 amino acids. Trimming took 5 bases from V and 2 from J; bases not matched to a gene: 4. Looked up from germline, CDR1 is SGHTA and CDR2 is FQGNSA. Here the CDR3 reads CASSGRTGGNQPQHF. CDR3 DNA: TGTGCCAGCAGCGGGCGGACAGGGGGCAATCAGCCCCAGCATTTT.

CDR3 sequence reads: CASTMSSYNEQFF. For the CDR3, the DNA is TGTGCCAGCACCATGTCCAGCTACAATGAGCAGTTCTTC. The J gene is TRBJ2-1, the V gene TRBV11-1; no firm D call. Per germline, CDR1 SGHAT and CDR2 FQDESV (reference sequence). The CDR3 consists of 13 residues. The germline V and J ends were trimmed by 7 bases and 3 bases, with 10 bases remaining between them.

The rearrangement joins TRBV5-1 to TRBJ2-7; tentatively, D is TRBD2 (6 bases). The CDR3 consists of 14 residues. Deletions cut 4 bases from V and 0 bases from J, with 11 bases between. The germline CDR1 and CDR2 sequences are SGHRS and YFSETQ. In DNA form, the CDR3 reads TGCGCCAGCAGCCTCCACGGGAGCTCCTACGAGCAGTACTTC. Its protein product is CASSLHGSSYEQYF.

This chain links TRBV29-1 with TRBJ1-2, with D tentatively TRBD1 (5 bases). The length of the CDR3 is 14 residues. The germline V gene encodes CDR1 SQVTM and CDR2 ANQGSEA. V was pared by 7 bases and J by 3 bases, with 18 bases between. CDR3 DNA: TGCAGCGCCCCGACAGCGAACGGGTACTATGGCTACACCTTC. This encodes CSAPTANGYYGYTF.

Here the CDR3 DNA reads TGTGCCAGCAGAGCTTACAGGGAGGGAAATGAAAAACTGTTTTTT. Amino acid sequence: CASRAYREGNEKLFF. The chain uses TRBV5-8 and TRBJ1-4; a weak D match, TRBD1 (6 bases). Germline loops: CDR1 SGHTS, CDR2 YDEGEE. This CDR3 is built from 15 residues. V shed 5 bases and J shed 5 bases, with 16 bases lying between them.

This chain links TRBV2 with TRBJ1-1; D gene ambiguous. This CDR3 spans 13 amino acids. V lost 5 bases to trimming and J lost 4 bases, with 11 bases between them. Germline loops: CDR1 SNHLY, CDR2 FYNNEI. The CDR3 DNA is TGTGCCAGCAGTCTCGGGGTTTCCACTGAAGCTTTCTTT. Translating it yields CASSLGVSTEAFF. Together with reference TRBV2 and TRBJ1-1, the CDR3 gives the full variable domain: EPEVTQTPSHQVTQMGQEVILRCVPISNHLYFYWYRQILGQKVEFLVSFYNNEISEKSEIFDDQFSVERPDGSNFTLKIRSTKLEDSAMYFCASSLGVSTEAFFGQGTRLTVV.

The chain recombines TRBV28 with TRBJ2-7; 10 bases are shared with TRBD1. Germline CDR1 MDHEN, CDR2 SYDVKM. The CDR3 totals 15 residues. V was pared by 3 bases and J by 4 bases, with 6 bases of the junction left unmatched. CDR3 bases: TGTGCCAGCAGTTTTGTGGACAGGGGGTTTTACGAGCAGTACTTC. Its protein product is CASSFVDRGFYEQYF.

The chain links TRBV7-6 to TRBJ1-1; no firm D call. From germline, CDR1 is SGHVS and CDR2 FNYEAQ. The CDR3 consists of 15 residues. The V end was cut by 5 bases, the J end by 2 bases, with 15 bases between. This chain's CDR3 is CASSPNSRTNTEAFF. For the CDR3, the DNA is TGTGCCAGCAGCCCTAACAGTAGAACCAACACTGAAGCTTTCTTT. Based on the CDR3 plus reference TRBV7-6 and TRBJ1-1, the full variable domain is GAGVSQSPRYKVTKRGQDVALRCDPISGHVSLYWYRQALGQGPEFLTYFNYEAQQDKSGLPNDRFSAERPEGSISTLTIQRTEQRDSAMYRCASSPNSRTNTEAFFGQGTRLTVV.

This rearrangement joins TRBV10-3 to TRBJ2-1, with D perhaps TRBD1 (6 bases). With 5 bases removed from V and 6 bases from J, the gap between germline ends came to 17 bases. The CDR3 runs 15 residues. Germline CDR1 and CDR2: ENHRY and SYGVKD. Here the CDR3 reads CAISSTGINTNEQFF. CDR3 in DNA: TGTGCCATCAGTTCGACAGGAATAAACACCAATGAGCAGTTCTTC.

This chain joins TRBV6-2 or TRBV6-3 and TRBJ1-1, with 8 nucleotides matching TRBD1. CDR1 is MNHEY and CDR2 is SVGEGT in the germline V gene. Trimming at V came to 6 bases and at J to 4 bases, leaving 4 bases not matched to a gene. The CDR3 has 13 amino acids. CDR3 loop: CASSRQGRTEAFF. DNA of the CDR3: TGTGCCAGCAGCCGACAGGGGCGCACTGAAGCTTTCTTT.

The genes are TRBV6-5 and TRBJ2-7, with D perhaps matching TRBD2 (7 bases). Germline V gene data show CDR1 as MNHEY and CDR2 as SVGAGI. The CDR3 consists of 14 residues. V was shortened by 8 bases and J by 7 bases, with 21 bases between the two germline ends. CDR3 amino acids: CASHLEGGAGEQYF. CDR3 bases: TGTGCCAGCCACCTCGAGGGGGGGGCGGGAGAGCAGTACTTC.

The chain joins TRBV28 to TRBJ2-3, with 10 nucleotides matching TRBD1. J gave up 5 bases and V 4 bases, and 24 bases lay outside the gene matches. The CDR3 contains 21 residues. The germline V gene encodes CDR1 MDHEN and CDR2 SYDVKM. Here the CDR3 reads CASSYRRGDRGRTGNIDTQYF. CDR3 DNA sequence: TGTGCCAGCAGTTATAGAAGGGGTGACAGGGGGCGTACAGGGAATATAGATACGCAGTATTTT.

This chain joins TRBV6-2 or TRBV6-3 and TRBJ1-3; 8 bases map to TRBD1. CDR1 is MNHEY and CDR2 is SVGEGT in the germline V gene. The length of the CDR3 is 15 residues. Trimming took 5 bases from V and 6 from J; bases not matched to a gene: 9. The CDR3 sequence is CASSRQGNPENTIYF. The CDR3 bases are TGTGCCAGCAGTCGACAGGGGAATCCTGAAAACACCATATATTTT.